This T cell receptor (beta chain) was identified in a study of blood T cell repertoires in COVID-19. Study context: Sources were T cells, B-cell-depleted T cells, or PBMCs; the material itself was cDNA or gDNA.

Germline-derived CDR1 and CDR2 are LNHDA and SQIVND (reference sequence). The CDR3 is 14 residues long. The V and J ends lost 1 base and 8 bases respectively, with 14 bases between them. Per the original methods: Amplifying reference gene primers gave estimates of nucleated cell counts. The table came from immunoSEQ multiplex PCR; TCRdb's copy has only in-frame clones and leaves some out. That table furnishes V, J and clone size, whereas the DNA furnished D and trimming. Among roughly 40,000 clones listed, 76% were seen once. V is TRBV19 and J is TRBJ1-1, with a possible D match to TRBD1 (5 bases). The clonotype originates from a man in his 70s with active or convalescent COVID-19. What was sequenced was peripheral blood. The CDR3 loop is CASSIGQSSVEAFF. CDR3 nucleotides: TGTGCCAGTAGTATAGGACAGTCCTCGGTAGAAGCTTTCTTT.